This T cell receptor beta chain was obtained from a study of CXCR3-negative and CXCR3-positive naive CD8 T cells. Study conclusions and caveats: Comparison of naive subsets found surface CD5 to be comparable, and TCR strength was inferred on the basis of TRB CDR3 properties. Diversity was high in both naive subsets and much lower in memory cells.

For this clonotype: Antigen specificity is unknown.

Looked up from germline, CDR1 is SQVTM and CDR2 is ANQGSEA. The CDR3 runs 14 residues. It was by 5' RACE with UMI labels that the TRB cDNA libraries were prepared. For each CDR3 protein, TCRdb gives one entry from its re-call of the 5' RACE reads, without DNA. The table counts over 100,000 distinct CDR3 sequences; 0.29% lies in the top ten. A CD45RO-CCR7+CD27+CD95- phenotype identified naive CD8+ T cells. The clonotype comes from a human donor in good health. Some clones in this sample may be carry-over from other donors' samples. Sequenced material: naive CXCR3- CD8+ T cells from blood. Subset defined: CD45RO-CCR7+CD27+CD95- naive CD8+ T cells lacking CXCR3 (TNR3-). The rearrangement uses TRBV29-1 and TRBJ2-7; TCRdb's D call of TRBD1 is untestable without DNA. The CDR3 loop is CSAEGTTEGYEQYF.